The 3 T cell receptor beta chains presented below share a single source sample, sequenced in a study of CD8 T cells in ankylosing spondylitis. No antigens are known for them. TCRdb ran MiXCR on the 5' RACE reads and lists one entry per CDR3 protein. The data contain over 600,000 distinct CDR3 sequences, around 17% of them singletons. Study outcomes and limitations: Ankylosing spondylitis blood seemed to carry a telltale TCR beta motif made of eight or nine highly homologous variants.

Sequencing input: blood, either unsorted or a sorted T cell fraction (not recorded which). The receptors come from a male donor with ankylosing spondylitis.

V is TRBV9 and J is TRBJ2-1, with D perhaps being TRBD1 or TRBD2 (5 bases each). This CDR3 is built from 15 residues. Germline CDR1 and CDR2: SGDLS and YYNGEE. V was shortened by 0 bases and J by 5 bases, with 12 bases between the two germline ends. The CDR3 loop reads CASSVGGSSNNEQFF. CDR3 sequence (DNA): TGTGCCAGCAGCGTAGGGGGGAGCTCAAACAATGAGCAGTTCTTC.

V and J are TRBV5-6 and TRBJ1-4, with D possibly matching TRBD1 (6 bases). In germline, CDR1 is SGHDT, CDR2 YYEEEE. The CDR3 has 13 residues. The germline V and J ends were trimmed by 5 bases and 8 bases, with 13 bases remaining between them. CDR3 DNA sequence: TGTGCCAGCAGTCGAGGGGGTGTGGAAAAACTGTTTTTT. It encodes CASSRGGVEKLFF.

There are a few counts of this clonotype. The rearrangement joins TRBV12-3 or TRBV12-4 to TRBJ2-7, with D possibly matching TRBD1 (5 bases). This CDR3 comprises 12 residues. Trimming took off 5 bases at V and 10 bases at J, with 15 bases between the two ends. The CDR3 sequence: CASSPEGRGQYF. The CDR3, as DNA: TGTGCCAGCAGTCCCGAAGGTAGGGGACAGTACTTC.